The clone carrying this TCR beta chain has at least ten counts. Its antigen remains unknown. The record originates from a study of response to subunit inactivated influenza vaccine. Germline V gives CDR1 MDHEN, CDR2 SYDVKM. The CDR3 totals 15 residues. J gave up 3 bases and V 4 bases, and 6 bases lay outside the gene matches. TCRdb reanalysed the RT-PCR reads using MiXCR and keeps one entry per CDR3 protein. The sample lists 500,000 to 600,000 distinct CDR3 sequences; about 15% were seen once. Whole-study results and caveats: There was a suggestion from the authors that each seasonal influenza vaccination recruits few new T cells.

This clonotype originated in a man aged 50 to 69 who received an inactivated influenza vaccine. V gene TRBV28 combines with J gene TRBJ2-7; 10 bases are shared with TRBD2. Specimen: CD4+ T cells sorted from PBMCs, collected less than 30 months after vaccination. This CDR3 reads CASSSLAGGIYEQYF. DNA for the CDR3: TGTGCCAGCAGTTCGTTAGCGGGAGGCATCTACGAGCAGTACTTC.